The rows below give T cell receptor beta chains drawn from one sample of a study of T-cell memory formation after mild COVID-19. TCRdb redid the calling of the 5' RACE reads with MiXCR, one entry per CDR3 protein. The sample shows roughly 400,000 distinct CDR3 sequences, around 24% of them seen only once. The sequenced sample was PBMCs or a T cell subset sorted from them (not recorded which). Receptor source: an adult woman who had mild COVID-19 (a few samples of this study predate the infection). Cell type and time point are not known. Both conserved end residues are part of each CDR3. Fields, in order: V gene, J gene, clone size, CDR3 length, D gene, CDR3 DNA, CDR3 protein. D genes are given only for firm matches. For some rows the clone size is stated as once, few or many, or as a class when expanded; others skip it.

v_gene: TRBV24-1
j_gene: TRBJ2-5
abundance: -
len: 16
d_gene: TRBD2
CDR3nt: TGTGCCACCAGTGATTTGGGAGTAGCGGGGCAAGAGACCCAGTACTTC
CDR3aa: CATSDLGVAGQETQYF

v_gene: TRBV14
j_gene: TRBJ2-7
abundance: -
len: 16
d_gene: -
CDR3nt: TGTGCCAGCAGCCAAGGATTCGGGACTTCAGACTACGAGCAGTACTTC
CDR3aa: CASSQGFGTSDYEQYF

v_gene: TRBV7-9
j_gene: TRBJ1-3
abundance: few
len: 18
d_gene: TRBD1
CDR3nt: TGTGCCAGCAGCAAGCCGGGACAGGGGCCCAGCTCTGGAAACACCATATATTTT
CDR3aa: CASSKPGQGPSSGNTIYF

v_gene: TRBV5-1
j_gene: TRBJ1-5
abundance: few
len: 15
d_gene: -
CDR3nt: TGCGCCAGCAGCTTGGCCGGGGCCTACAATCAGCCCCAGCATTTT
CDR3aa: CASSLAGAYNQPQHF

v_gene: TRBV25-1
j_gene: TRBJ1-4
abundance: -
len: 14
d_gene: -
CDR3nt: TGTGCCAGCAGTGAATTAAGGGGCAGGGAAAAACTGTTTTTT
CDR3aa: CASSELRGREKLFF

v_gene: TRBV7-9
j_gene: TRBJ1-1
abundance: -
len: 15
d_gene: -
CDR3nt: TGTGCCAGCAGCACCTCGGGGAGGGTGAACACTGAAGCTTTCTTT
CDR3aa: CASSTSGRVNTEAFF

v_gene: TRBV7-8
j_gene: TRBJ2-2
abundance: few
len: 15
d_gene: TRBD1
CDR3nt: TGTGCCAGCAGCCGTAGAGGCCAGGGGGCCGGGGAGCTGTTTTTT
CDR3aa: CASSRRGQGAGELFF

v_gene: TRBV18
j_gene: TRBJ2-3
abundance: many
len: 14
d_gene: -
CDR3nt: TGTGCCGGGCGTGAGGGCCTCAACACAGATACGCAGTATTTT
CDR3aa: CAGREGLNTDTQYF

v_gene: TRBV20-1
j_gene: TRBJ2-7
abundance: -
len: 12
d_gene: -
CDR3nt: TGCAGTGCTAAATCGACCACCTACGAGCAGTACTTC
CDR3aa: CSAKSTTYEQYF

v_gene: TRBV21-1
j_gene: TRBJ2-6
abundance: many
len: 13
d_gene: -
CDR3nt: TGTGCCAGCCCCATAACTGGGGCCAACGTCCTGACTTTC
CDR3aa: CASPITGANVLTF

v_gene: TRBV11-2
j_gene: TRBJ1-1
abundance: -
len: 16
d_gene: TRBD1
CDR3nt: TGTGCCAGCAGCCCCAGTACAGGGGGAACGGGCACTGAAGCTTTCTTT
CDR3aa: CASSPSTGGTGTEAFF

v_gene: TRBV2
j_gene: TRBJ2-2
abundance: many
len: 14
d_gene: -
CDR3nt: TGTGCCTATAGCCAGCGAGCTAACACCGGGGAGCTGTTTTTT
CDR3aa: CAYSQRANTGELFF

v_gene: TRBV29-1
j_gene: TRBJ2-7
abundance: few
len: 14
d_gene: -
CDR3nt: TGCAGCGTCGAACCACCGGTGTCTTCCTACGAGCAGTACTTC
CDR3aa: CSVEPPVSSYEQYF

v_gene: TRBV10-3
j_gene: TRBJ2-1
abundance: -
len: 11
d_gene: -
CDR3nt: TGTGCCATCAGGGACGGCAATGAGCAGTTCTTC
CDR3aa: CAIRDGNEQFF

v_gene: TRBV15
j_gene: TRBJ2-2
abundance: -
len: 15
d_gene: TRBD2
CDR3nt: TGTGCCACCAGTTTACTAGCGGTTAACACCGGGGAGCTGTTTTTT
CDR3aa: CATSLLAVNTGELFF

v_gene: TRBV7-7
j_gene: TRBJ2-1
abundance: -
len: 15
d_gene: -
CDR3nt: TGTGCTAGCAGTTCCGGGACCCTCGGCATGGATGAGCAGTTCTTC
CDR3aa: CASSSGTLGMDEQFF

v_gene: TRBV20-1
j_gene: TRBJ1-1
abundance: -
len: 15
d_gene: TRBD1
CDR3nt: TGCAGTGCTAGAGTCGCAGGGGGCGGGGGCACTGAAGCTTTCTTT
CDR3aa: CSARVAGGGGTEAFF

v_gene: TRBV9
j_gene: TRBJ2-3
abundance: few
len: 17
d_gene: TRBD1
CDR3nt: TGTGCCAGCAGCGTCCCCAGGACAGGGGAGGCTCCAGATACGCAGTATTTT
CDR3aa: CASSVPRTGEAPDTQYF

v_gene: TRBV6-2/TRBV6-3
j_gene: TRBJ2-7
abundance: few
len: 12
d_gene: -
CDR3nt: TGTGCCAGCAGTGGGGGGTTCTACGAGCAGTACTTC
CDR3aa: CASSGGFYEQYF

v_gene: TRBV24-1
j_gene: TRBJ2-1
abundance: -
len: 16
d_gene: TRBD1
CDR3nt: TGTGCCACCAGTGATTTGCAGGGACAGGGTTACAATGAGCAGTTCTTC
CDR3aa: CATSDLQGQGYNEQFF

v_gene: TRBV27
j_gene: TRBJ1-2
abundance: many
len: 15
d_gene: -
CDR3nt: TGTGCCAGCAGTTTCTCCACTCCCGCCATTTATGGCTACACCTTC
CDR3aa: CASSFSTPAIYGYTF

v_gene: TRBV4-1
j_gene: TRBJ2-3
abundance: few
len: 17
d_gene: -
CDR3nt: TGCGCCAGCAGCCAAGAAAGAGGGGCAAAAGGCACAGATACGCAGTATTTT
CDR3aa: CASSQERGAKGTDTQYF

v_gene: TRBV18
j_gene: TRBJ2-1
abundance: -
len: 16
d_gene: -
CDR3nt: TGTGCCAGCTCACGGCGTCAGGGATCGATTGTGAATGAGCAGTTCTTC
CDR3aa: CASSRRQGSIVNEQFF

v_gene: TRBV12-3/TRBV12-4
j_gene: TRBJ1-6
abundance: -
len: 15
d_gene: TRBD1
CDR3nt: TGTGCCAGCAGGACCCGACAGGGGCCTAATTCACCCCTCCACTTT
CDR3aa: CASRTRQGPNSPLHF

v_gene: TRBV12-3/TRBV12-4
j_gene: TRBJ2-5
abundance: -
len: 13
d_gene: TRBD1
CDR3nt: TGTGCCAGCAGTCAGACAGGGGTAGAGACCCAGTACTTC
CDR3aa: CASSQTGVETQYF